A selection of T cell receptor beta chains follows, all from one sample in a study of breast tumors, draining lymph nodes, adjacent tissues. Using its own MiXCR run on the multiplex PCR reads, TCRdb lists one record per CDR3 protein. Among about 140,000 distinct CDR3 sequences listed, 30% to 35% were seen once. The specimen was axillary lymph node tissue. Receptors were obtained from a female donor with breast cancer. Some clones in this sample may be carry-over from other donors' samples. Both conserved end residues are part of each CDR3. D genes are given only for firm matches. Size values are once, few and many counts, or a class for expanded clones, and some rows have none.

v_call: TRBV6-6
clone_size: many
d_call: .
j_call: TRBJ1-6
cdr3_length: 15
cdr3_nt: TGTGCCAGCACCCTGGCGGGAACTTATAATTCACCCCTCCACTTT
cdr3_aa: CASTLAGTYNSPLHF

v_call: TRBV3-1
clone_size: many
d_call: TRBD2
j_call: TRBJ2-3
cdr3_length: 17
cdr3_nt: TGTGCCAGCAGCCAAGAAGTCGGGGGGTCTAGCACAGATACGCAGTATTTT
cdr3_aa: CASSQEVGGSSTDTQYF

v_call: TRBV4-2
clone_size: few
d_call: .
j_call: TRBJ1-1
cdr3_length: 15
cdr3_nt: TGTGCCAGCAGCCAAGGAAGGACAGATAACACTGAAGCTTTCTTT
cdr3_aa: CASSQGRTDNTEAFF

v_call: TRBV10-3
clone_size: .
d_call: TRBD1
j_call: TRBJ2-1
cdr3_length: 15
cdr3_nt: TGTGCCATCAGTGGGGGGGACAGGGCCTACAATGAGCAGTTCTTC
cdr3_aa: CAISGGDRAYNEQFF

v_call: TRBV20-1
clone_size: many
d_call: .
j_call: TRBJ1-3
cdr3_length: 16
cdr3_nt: TGCAGTGCTAGAGACTATTCATATGTTTCTGGAAACACCATATATTTT
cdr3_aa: CSARDYSYVSGNTIYF

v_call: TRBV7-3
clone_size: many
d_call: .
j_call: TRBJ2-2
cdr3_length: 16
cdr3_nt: TGTGCCAGCAGCTTAATGGCCGGTTCGAACACCGGGGAGCTGTTTTTT
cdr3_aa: CASSLMAGSNTGELFF

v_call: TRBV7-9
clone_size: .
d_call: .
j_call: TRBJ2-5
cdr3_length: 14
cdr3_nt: TGTGCCAGCAGCTTAGGGGGGGGGCTAGATACGCAGTTTTTC
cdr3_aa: CASSLGGGLDTQFF

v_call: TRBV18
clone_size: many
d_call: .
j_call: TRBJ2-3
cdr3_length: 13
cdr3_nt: TGTGCCAGCTCACCCGGACGGACAGATACGCAGTATTTT
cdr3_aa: CASSPGRTDTQYF

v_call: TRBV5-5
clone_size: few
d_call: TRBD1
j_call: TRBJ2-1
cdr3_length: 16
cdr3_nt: TGTGCCAGCAAGACGACAGGGGCGATCTCCTACAATGAGCAGTTCTTC
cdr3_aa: CASKTTGAISYNEQFF

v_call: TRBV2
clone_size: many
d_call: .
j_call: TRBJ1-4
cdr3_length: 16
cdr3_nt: TGTGCCAGCAGTGGAACAGGGTTTCGCACTAATGAAAAACTGTTTTTT
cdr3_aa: CASSGTGFRTNEKLFF

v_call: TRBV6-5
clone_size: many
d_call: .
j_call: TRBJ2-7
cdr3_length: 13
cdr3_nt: TGTGCCAGCGCGGGGGCCAACCTCCGCGAGCAGTACTTC
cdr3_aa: CASAGANLREQYF

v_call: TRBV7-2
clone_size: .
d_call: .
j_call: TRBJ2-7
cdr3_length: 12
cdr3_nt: TGTGCCAGCAGTTACCAGATCAATGAGCAGTACTTC
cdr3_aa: CASSYQINEQYF

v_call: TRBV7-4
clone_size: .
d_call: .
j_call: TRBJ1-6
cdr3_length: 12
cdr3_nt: TGTGCCAGCAGCTCCGGAGTTACCCCCCTCCACTTT
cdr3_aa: CASSSGVTPLHF

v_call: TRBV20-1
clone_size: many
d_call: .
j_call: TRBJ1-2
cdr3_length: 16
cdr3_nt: TGCAGTGCTCGATCTTTGCGACAGGTCTTTAACTATGGCTACACCTTC
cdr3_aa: CSARSLRQVFNYGYTF

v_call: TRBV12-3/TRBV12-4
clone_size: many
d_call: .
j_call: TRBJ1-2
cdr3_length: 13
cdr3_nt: TGTGCCAGCAGTTTAAGGTCTAACTATGGCTACACCTTC
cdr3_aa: CASSLRSNYGYTF

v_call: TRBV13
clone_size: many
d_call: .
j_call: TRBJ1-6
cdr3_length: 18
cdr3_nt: TGTGCCAGCAGCTTACCAGGCCTGGGGGTGGGATTTGGCTCACCCCTCCACTTT
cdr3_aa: CASSLPGLGVGFGSPLHF

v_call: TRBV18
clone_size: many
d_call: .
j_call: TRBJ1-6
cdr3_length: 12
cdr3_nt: TGTGCCAGCTCACCACCGAAGGGCCCTCTCCCCTTT
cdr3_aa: CASSPPKGPLPF

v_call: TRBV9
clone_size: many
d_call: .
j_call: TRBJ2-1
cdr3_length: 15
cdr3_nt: TGTGCCAGCAGCGTAGGGCTGAGCTCCTACAATGAGCAGTTCTTC
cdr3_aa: CASSVGLSSYNEQFF

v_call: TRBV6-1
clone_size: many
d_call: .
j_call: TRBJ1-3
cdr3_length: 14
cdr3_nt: TGTGCCAGCACCTCGAGGGGGGATGGAAACACCATATATTTT
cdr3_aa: CASTSRGDGNTIYF

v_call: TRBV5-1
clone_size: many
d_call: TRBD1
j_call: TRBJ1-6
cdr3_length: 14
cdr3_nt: TGCGCCAGCAGCTCCGGGACAGGGAATTCACCCCTCCACTTT
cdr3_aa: CASSSGTGNSPLHF

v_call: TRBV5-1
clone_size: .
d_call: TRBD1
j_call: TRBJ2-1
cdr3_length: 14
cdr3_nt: TGCGCCAGCAGCTCAGACGGACAGGGGGATGAGCAGTTCTTC
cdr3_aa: CASSSDGQGDEQFF

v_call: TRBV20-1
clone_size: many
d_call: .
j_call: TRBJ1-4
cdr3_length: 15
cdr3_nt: TGCAGTGCTAGAGATGCTACCACAACTAATGAAAAACTGTTTTTT
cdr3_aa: CSARDATTTNEKLFF

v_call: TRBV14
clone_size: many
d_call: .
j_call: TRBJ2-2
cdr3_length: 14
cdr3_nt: TGTGCCAGCAGCCGCCGGATGTCCCCCGGGGAGCTGTTTTTT
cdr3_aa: CASSRRMSPGELFF

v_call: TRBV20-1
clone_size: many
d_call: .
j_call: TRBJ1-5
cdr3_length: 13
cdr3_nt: TGCAGTGCTAAGGACAGCGGTAATCAGCCCCAGCATTTT
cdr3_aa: CSAKDSGNQPQHF

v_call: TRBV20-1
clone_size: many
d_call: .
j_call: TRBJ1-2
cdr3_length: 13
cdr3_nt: TGCAGTGCCGAGCGGGCAGTTAGGGATGGCTACACCTTC
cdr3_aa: CSAERAVRDGYTF

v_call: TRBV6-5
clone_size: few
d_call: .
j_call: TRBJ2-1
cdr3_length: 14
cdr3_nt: TGTGCCAGCAGCCGAGCCTTTCTAGGAGGTGAGCAGTTCTTC
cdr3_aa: CASSRAFLGGEQFF

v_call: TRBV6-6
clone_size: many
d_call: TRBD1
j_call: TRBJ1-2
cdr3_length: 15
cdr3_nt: TGTGCCAGCAGTCTCCCCCTGGACAGGGGGTCTGGCTACACCTTC
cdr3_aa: CASSLPLDRGSGYTF

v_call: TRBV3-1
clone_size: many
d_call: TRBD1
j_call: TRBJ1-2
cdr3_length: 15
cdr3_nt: TGTGCCAGCAGCCAAGCTGAGGGGGCAGGATATGGCTACACCTTC
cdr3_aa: CASSQAEGAGYGYTF

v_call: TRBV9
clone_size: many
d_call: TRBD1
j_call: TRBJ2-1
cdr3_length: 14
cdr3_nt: TGTGCCAGCAGCGTAGGACAGGGGGGACCTGAGCAGTCCTTC
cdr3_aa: CASSVGQGGPEQSF

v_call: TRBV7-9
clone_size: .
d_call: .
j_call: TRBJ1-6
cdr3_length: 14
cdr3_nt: TGTGCCAGCAGCATCGGTGGGACCATATTCTCCCTCCACTTT
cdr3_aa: CASSIGGTIFSLHF

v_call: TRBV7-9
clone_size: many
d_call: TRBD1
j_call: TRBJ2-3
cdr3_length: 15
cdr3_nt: TGTGCCAGCAGCCCCGAGGGGGCCCCCACAGATACGCAGTATTTT
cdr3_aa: CASSPEGAPTDTQYF

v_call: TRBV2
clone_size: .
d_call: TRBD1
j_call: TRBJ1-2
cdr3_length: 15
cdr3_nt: TGTGCCGTAAACCGGGACAGGGGAATTGAACGTGGCTACACCTTC
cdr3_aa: CAVNRDRGIERGYTF

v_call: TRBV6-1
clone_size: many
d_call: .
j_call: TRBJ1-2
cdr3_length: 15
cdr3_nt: TGTGCCAGCAGTGAATCACGGTCCTCCTACTATGGCTACACCTTC
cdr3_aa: CASSESRSSYYGYTF

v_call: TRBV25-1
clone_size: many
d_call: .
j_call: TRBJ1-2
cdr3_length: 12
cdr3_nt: TGTGCCAGCAGTGAGGCCAGCTATGGCTACACCTTC
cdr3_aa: CASSEASYGYTF

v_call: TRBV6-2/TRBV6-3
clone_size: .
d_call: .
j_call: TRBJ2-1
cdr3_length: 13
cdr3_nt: TGTGCCAGCAGTTACTTCGAGTACAATGAGCAGTTCTTC
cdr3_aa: CASSYFEYNEQFF

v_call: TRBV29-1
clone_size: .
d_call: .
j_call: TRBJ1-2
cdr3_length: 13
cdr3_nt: .
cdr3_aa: CRVGTGKNYGCTF

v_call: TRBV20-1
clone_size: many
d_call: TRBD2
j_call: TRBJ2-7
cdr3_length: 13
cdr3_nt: TGCAGTGCCCCTAGCGGGGGGCTCTACGAGCAGTACTTC
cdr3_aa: CSAPSGGLYEQYF

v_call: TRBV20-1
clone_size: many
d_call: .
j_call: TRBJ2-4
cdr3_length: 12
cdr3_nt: TGCAGTGCTCCCGTAGGCAAAAACATTCAGTACTTC
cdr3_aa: CSAPVGKNIQYF

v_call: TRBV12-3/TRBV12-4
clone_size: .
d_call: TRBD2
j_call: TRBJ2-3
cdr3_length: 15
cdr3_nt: TGTGCCAGCAGACTAGCGGGGGGGCCGCCAGATACGCAGTATTTT
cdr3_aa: CASRLAGGPPDTQYF

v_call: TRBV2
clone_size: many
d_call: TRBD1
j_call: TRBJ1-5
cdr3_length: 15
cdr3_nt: TGTGCCAGCAGGCTGGGAGGGACAGGGAATCAGCCCCAGCATTTT
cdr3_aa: CASRLGGTGNQPQHF

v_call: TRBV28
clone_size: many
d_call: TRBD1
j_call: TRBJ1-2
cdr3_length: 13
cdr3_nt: TGTGCCAGCAGCTCTGGACAGGGGATTGGCTACACCTTC
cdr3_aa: CASSSGQGIGYTF

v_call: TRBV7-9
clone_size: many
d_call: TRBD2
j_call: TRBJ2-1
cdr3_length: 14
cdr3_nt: TGTGCCAGCAGCTTAACGGGCGGGGGCAATGAGCAGTTCTTC
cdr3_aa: CASSLTGGGNEQFF

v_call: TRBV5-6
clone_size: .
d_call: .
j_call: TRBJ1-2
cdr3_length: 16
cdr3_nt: TGTGCCAGCAGCGCGGATGCCGGACAATCGTCGGGCGGCTACACCTTC
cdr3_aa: CASSADAGQSSGGYTF

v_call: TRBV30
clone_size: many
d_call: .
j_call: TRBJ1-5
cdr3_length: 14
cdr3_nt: TGTGCCTGGAGTTCAGGGGAGGGCAATCAGCCCCAGCATTTT
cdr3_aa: CAWSSGEGNQPQHF

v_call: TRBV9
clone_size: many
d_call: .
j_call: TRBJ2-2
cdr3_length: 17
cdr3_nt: TGTGCCAGCAGCGTAGGGAGGGACCCACTGAACACCGGGGAGCTGTTTTTT
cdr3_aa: CASSVGRDPLNTGELFF

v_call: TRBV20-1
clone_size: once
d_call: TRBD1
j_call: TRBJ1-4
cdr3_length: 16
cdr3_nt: TGCAGTGCTAGTCAAAGGACAGGGACTTTTAATGAAAAACTGTTTTTT
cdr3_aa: CSASQRTGTFNEKLFF

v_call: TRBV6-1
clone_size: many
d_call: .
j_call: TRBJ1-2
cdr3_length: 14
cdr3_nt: TGTGCCACCCGGTCCAGTGCAACTAACTATGGCTACACCTTC
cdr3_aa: CATRSSATNYGYTF

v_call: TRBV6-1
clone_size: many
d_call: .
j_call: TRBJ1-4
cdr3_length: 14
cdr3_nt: TGTGCCAGCAGTGAAGGACAGAGTAATGAAAAACTGTTTTTT
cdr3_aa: CASSEGQSNEKLFF

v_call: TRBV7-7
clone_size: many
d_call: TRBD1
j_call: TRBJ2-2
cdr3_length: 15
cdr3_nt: TGTGCTAGCAGGCCCGGGACAGGGAACACCGGGGAGCTGTTTTTT
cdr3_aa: CASRPGTGNTGELFF